This is a list of T cell receptor beta chains from one sample in a study of cytomegalovirus exposure and HLA in healthy donors. Only in-frame clones appear in the TCRdb table, and some are missing; sequencing was by immunoSEQ multiplex PCR. The data contain 140,000 to 150,000 clones, over 80% of them singletons. Source material: PBMCs. The source of these receptors is a woman between 25 and 40 years old in good health and CMV-seronegative. CDR3s leave out the opening cysteine and the closing phenylalanine or tryptophan. D genes are given only for firm matches. Clone size is not always given. Where it is, it says once, few, many or a class for expanded clones.

TRBV7-2 . . ASSPTTGLEQY
TRBV20-1 . . SARRVTEAF
TRBV18 . . ASSESEGVSGTEAF
TRBV7-2 . . ASSSLPYEQY
TRBV18 TRBD2 . ASSPGGSTDTQY
TRBV18 . . ASSSSREEKLF
TRBV15 TRBD1 . ATSRDKGQGQPQH
TRBV25-1 TRBD1 few ASRPGGTEAF
TRBV18 TRBD2 . ASSPLTTSGGAADTQY
TRBV28 TRBD1 . ASSQYRGIAEAF
TRBV9 . . ASSVRGGPNTEAF
TRBV10-3 . . AIFSPDSNYGYT
TRBV29-1 . many SVVRVNTEAF
TRBV5-1 TRBD1 . ASSLAQQGGGYT
TRBV2 TRBD1 . ASSAGRGHQPQH
TRBV27 TRBD1 . ASSSIGQGSQPQH
TRBV28 TRBD2 . ASTSPAKSGLAQRTGELF
TRBV29-1 . . SVGAGLEAF
TRBV28 . once ASRKTGQAYEQY
TRBV29-1 . few SVERGEKLF
TRBV18 TRBD2 . ASSPLYRAGGGNEQF
TRBV5-4 . . ASSLDLGSSGANVLT
TRBV10-3 TRBD1 . AISGGQPSSGANVLT
TRBV9 . . ASSVEAHRGVPTEAF
TRBV30 TRBD1 . AWSGTGGRGAF
TRBV27 TRBD2 . ASSLFGGVEQF
TRBV1 . . TSSLMGLCNTEAF
TRBV10-2 . . ASSQLSDTQY
TRBV6-4 . . ASSVQGGQPQH
TRBV4-3 TRBD1 . ASSQGGTGRHEQY
TRBV6-4 . . ASSATGSNQPQH
TRBV5-1 TRBD2 . ASSFGSGGRMETQY
TRBV11-2 . . ASSLGQAWTEAF
TRBV2 . few ASSSGGGYT
TRBV6-6 TRBD2 few ASHTPLAGVNTQY
TRBV29-1 TRBD1 . SVTGTGDYEQY
TRBV11-3 . . ASSLEGAQDQQF
TRBV30 TRBD2 few AWSGGREENEQF
TRBV30 . . AWSGRGEKLF
TRBV6-1 . once ASSEVLGGLGYGYT
TRBV6-4 . . ASSDSTGGEQY
TRBV5-1 . . ASGLGQNHNEQF
TRBV7-9 . . ASSTNTEAF
TRBV28 TRBD2 . ASSFHQLAGEGYVEQF
TRBV7-2 . once ASRQAYSRNEKLF
TRBV7-9 . . ASSLVGQTNTEAF
TRBV18 TRBD1 . ASSPMMYGQGSYEQY
TRBV7-6 TRBD1 . ASSLDPGQGSAGELF
TRBV2 TRBD1 . ARSTGTGRLEQY
TRBV10-3 TRBD1 . AISESIGRTGNTEAF
TRBV7-2 . . ASNSNGGVSATEAF